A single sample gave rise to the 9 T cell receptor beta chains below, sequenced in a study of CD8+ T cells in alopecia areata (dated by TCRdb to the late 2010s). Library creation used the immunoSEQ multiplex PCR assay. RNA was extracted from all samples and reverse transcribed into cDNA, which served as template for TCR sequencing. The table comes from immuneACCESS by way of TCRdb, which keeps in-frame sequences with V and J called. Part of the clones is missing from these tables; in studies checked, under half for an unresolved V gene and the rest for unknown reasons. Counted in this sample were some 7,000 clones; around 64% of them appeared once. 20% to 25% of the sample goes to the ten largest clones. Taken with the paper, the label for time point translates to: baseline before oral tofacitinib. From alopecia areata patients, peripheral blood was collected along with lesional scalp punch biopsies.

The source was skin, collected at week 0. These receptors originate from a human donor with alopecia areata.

The CDR3 sequence: CASSLGFKGSPLHF. CDR3 in DNA: TGTGCCAGCAGCTTGGGATTTAAGGGTTCACCCCTCCACTTT. The V gene is TRBV5-4, the J gene TRBJ1-6; the D is unclear. The germline V gene encodes CDR1 SGHNT and CDR2 YYREEE (reference sequence). This CDR3 region has 14 residues. Trimming removed 0 bases from V and 9 bases from J, with 10 bases in between.

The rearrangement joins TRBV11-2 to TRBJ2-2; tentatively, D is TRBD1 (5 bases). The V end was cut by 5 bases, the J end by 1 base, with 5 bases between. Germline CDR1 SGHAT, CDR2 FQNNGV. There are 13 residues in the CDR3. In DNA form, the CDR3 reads TGTGCCAGCAGCGGACAGAACACCGGGGAGCTGTTTTTT. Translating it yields CASSGQNTGELFF.

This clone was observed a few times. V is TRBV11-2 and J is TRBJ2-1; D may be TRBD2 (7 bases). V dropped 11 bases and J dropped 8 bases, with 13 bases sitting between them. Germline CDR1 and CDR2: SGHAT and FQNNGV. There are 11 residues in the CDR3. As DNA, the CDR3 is TGTGCCTGGGGGGGCGAAGATGAGCAGTTCTTC. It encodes CAWGGEDEQFF.

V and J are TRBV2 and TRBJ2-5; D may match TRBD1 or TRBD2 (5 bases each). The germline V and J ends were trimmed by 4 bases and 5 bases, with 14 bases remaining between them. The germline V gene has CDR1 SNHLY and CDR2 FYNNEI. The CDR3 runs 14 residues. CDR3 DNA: TGTGCCAGCAGTGGTCGAGGGGCACGGGAGACCCAGTACTTC. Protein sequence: CASSGRGARETQYF.

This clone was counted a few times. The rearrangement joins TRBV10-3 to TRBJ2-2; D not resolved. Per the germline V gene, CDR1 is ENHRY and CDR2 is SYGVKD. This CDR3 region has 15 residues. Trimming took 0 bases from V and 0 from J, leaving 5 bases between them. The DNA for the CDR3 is TGTGCCATCAGTGAGTCGCCCGCGAACACCGGGGAGCTGTTTTTT. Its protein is CAISESPANTGELFF.

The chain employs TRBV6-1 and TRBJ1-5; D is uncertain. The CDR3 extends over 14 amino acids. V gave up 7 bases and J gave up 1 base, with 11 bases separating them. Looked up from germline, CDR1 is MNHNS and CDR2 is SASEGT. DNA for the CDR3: TGTGCCAGCAAAGTAGTCCGGAGCAATCAGCCCCAGCATTTT. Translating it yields CASKVVRSNQPQHF.

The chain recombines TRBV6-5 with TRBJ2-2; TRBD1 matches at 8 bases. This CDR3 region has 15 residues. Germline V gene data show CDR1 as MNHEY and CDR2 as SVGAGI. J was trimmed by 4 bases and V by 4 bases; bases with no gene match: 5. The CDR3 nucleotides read TGTGCCAGCAGTTTAGCCAGGGGGCCCACCGGGGAGCTGTTTTTT. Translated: CASSLARGPTGELFF.

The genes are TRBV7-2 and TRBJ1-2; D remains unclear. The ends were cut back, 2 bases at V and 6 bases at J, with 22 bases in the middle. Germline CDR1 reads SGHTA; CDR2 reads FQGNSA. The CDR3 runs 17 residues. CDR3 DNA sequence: TGTGCCAGCAGCTTAACGACCACACCACAACTTCTGAATGGCTACACCTTC. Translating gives CASSLTTTPQLLNGYTF.

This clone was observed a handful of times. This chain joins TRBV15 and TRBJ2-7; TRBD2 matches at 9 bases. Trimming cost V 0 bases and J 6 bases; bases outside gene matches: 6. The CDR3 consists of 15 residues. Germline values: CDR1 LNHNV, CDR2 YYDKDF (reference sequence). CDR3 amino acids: CATSREGGGASEQYF. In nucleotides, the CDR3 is TGTGCCACCAGCAGAGAAGGCGGGGGGGCGTCCGAGCAGTACTTC.